The 15 T cell receptor beta chains below all came from one sample that was sequenced in a study of blood T cells in healthy people across ages. For the second PCR, which ran for 7 to 11 cycles, a sample-barcoded 5' primer and a J-beta primer mix were used. A single record per CDR3 protein comes from TCRdb applying MiXCR to the 5' RACE reads. The sample records about 1.6 million distinct CDR3 sequences, roughly a third being singletons. Sequencing was done on a sample of blood. Receptor source: a woman aged 25 to 39 in good health.

J is TRBJ1-2 and V is TRBV6-6; 7 bases align to TRBD1. This CDR3 is built from 15 residues. Unmatched junction bases numbered 11, after V lost 8 bases and J lost 2 bases. CDR1 is MNHNY and CDR2 is SVGAGI in the germline V gene (reference sequence). The CDR3 reads CASELSGTDNYGYTF. CDR3 DNA sequence: TGTGCCAGCGAACTTTCCGGGACAGACAACTATGGCTACACCTTC.

This clonotype appeared a few times. This chain joins TRBV20-1 and TRBJ1-2; the match to TRBD1 covers 10 bases. Germline assignment: CDR1 DFQATT and CDR2 SNEGSKA (reference sequence). The V and J ends lost 3 bases and 8 bases, in that order; junction bases with no gene match: 6. This CDR3 has 13 amino acids. The CDR3 nucleotides read TGCAGTGCTAGCCTTGGGACAGGGGTAGGCTACACCTTC. Protein sequence: CSASLGTGVGYTF.

The J gene is TRBJ2-7, the V gene TRBV10-3, with a weak D call TRBD2 (5 bases). V dropped 2 bases and J dropped 2 bases, with 16 bases sitting between them. CDR3 size: 16 residues. Germline V gene lookup returns CDR1 ENHRY and CDR2 SYGVKD. The CDR3 is CAISEAPSQTTYEQYF. CDR3 nucleotides: TGTGCCATCAGTGAGGCCCCTAGCCAAACGACCTACGAGCAGTACTTC.

Remarks on this clonotype: A much larger clonotype is one base distant, so this may be a read error. This rearrangement joins TRBV9 to TRBJ2-3; the D gene is possibly TRBD2 (5 bases). V was pared by 0 bases and J by 3 bases, with 14 bases between. CDR1 and CDR2 from the germline V gene are SGDLS and YYNGEE. The CDR3 is made up of 16 amino acids. The CDR3 DNA follows: TGTGCCAGCAGCGTAGATCAGAGAGGGAGTACAGATACGCAGTATTTT. Translation gives CASSVDQRGSTDTQYF.

The table lists this clonotype with a few counts. The V call is TRBV4-2, the J call TRBJ2-7; 12 positions agree with TRBD1. CDR3 length equals 15 residues. Germline-derived CDR1 and CDR2 are LGHNA and YNFKEQ. V was pared by 3 bases and J by 5 bases, with 5 bases of the junction left unmatched. Here the CDR3 reads CASSHLGQGANEQYF. CDR3 sequence (DNA): TGTGCCAGCAGCCATCTGGGACAGGGGGCTAACGAGCAGTACTTC.

In nucleotides, the CDR3 is TGTGCCAGCAGTGAGGGACAATCTGCAACTAATGAAAAACTGTTTTTT. It codes for CASSEGQSATNEKLFF. This chain connects TRBV25-1 to TRBJ1-4; TRBD1 might be the D (6 bases). CDR3 length: 16 amino acids. Between the trimmed V and J ends, which lost 3 bases and 0 bases, there was a span of 11 bases. The germline V gene encodes CDR1 MGHDK and CDR2 SYGVNS.

About this clonotype: This likely traces to a read error, being one base from a far larger clone. The chain employs TRBV12-3 or TRBV12-4 and TRBJ2-5; D gene ambiguous. CDR3 length: 12 residues. The CDR3 DNA is TGTGCCTGCAGTCTATACCAAGAGACCCAGTACTTC. Protein product: CACSLYQETQYF.

This clonotype came up a few times. The rearrangement links TRBV20-1 to TRBJ2-5, with D tentatively TRBD2 (5 bases). In germline, CDR1 is DFQATT, CDR2 SNEGSKA (reference sequence). V lost 3 bases, J lost 4 bases, and 21 bases lay in between. The CDR3 loop spans 16 amino acids. CDR3 protein: CSASLARGVVRETQYF. The CDR3 DNA reads as TGCAGTGCTAGCCTGGCACGGGGTGTGGTCCGAGAGACCCAGTACTTC.

CDR3 region: CAISESRTPGDEQYF. CDR3 sequence (DNA): TGTGCCATCAGTGAGTCTAGGACCCCAGGTGACGAGCAGTACTTC. This chain connects TRBV10-3 to TRBJ2-7, with D unresolved. CDR3 length: 15 residues. The ends were cut back, 0 bases at V and 5 bases at J, with 14 bases in the middle. Germline V gene sequence: CDR1 ENHRY, CDR2 SYGVKD.

Many counts were recorded for this clonotype. The gene calls are TRBV29-1 and TRBJ1-2; the D is unclear. Germline CDR1 reads SQVTM; CDR2 reads ANQGSEA. The CDR3 contains 14 residues. Deletions cut 6 bases from V and 1 base from J, with 15 bases between. Written as DNA, the CDR3 is TGCAGCGTGGGTCAACAGAGCTTTAACTATGGCTACACCTTC. Its translation: CSVGQQSFNYGYTF.

The chain employs TRBV2 and TRBJ2-7; 13 bases align to TRBD2. The J call is doubtful: the DNA matches TRBJ2-5 better. Germline lookup yields CDR1 SNHLY and CDR2 FYNNEI. The CDR3 is 17 amino acids. The CDR3 nucleotides are TGTGCCAGCAGTGAATCGATGACTAGCGGGGGGCGAGAGACCCAGTACTTC. Translation: CASSESMTSGGRETQYF.

This clonotype has only a few counts. This chain connects TRBV9 to TRBJ2-4; weak D call: TRBD1 (6 bases). The ends were cut back, 7 bases at V and 2 bases at J, with 16 bases in the middle. This CDR3 contains 15 residues. CDR1 and CDR2 (germline): SGDLS, YYNGEE. The CDR3 is CASPGTGLTKNIQYF. The CDR3 DNA is TGTGCCAGCCCGGGCACAGGGTTGACCAAAAACATTCAGTACTTC.

There are many counts of this clonotype. V usage is TRBV20-1 and J usage is TRBJ2-7; 8 bases match TRBD2. Germline lookup yields CDR1 DFQATT and CDR2 SNEGSKA (reference sequence). J gave up 4 bases and V 7 bases, and 9 bases lay outside the gene matches. The CDR3 length is 13 residues. CDR3 sequence: CSVPSGGGYEQYF. CDR3 bases: TGCAGTGTCCCAAGCGGGGGAGGTTACGAGCAGTACTTC.

This clonotype has more than one count but fewer than ten. The chain combines TRBV27 with TRBJ1-2; TRBD1 might be the D (6 bases). There are 13 residues in the CDR3. From germline, CDR1 is MNHEY and CDR2 SMNVEV (reference sequence). The V and J ends lost 6 bases and 7 bases respectively, with 15 bases between them. The CDR3, as DNA: TGTGCCAGCAGCCAAGGGGGGTTGGGTGGCTACACCTTC. It codes for CASSQGGLGGYTF.

This clonotype was detected only a few times. The chain employs TRBV10-3 and TRBJ2-3; the D gene is possibly TRBD1 (6 bases). The CDR3 has 13 residues. Germline V CDR1 and CDR2: ENHRY, SYGVKD. Trimming removed 11 bases from V and 4 bases from J, with 16 bases in between. CDR3 amino acids: CASREGVSDTQYF. The CDR3 region has the DNA TGTGCCTCCCGTGAGGGGGTGTCAGATACGCAGTATTTT.